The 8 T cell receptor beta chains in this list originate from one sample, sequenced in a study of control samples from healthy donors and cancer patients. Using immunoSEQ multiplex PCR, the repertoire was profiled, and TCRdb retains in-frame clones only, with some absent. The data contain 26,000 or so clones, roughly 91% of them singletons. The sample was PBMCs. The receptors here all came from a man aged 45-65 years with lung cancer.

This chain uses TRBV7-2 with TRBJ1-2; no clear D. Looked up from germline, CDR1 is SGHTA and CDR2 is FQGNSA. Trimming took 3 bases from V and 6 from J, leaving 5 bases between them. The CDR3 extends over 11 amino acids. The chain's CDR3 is CASSFLDGYTF. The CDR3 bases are TGTGCCAGCAGCTTTTTGGATGGCTACACCTTC.

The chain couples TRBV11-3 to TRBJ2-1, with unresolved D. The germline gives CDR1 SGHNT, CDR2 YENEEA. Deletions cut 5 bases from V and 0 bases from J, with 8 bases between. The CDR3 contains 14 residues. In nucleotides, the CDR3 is TGTGCCAGCAGCCCCCGTAACTCCTACAATGAGCAGTTCTTC. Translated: CASSPRNSYNEQFF.

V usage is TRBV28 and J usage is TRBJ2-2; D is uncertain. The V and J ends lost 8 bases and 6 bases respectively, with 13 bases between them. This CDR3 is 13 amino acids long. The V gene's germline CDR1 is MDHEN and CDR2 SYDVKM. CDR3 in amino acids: CASAQELPGELFF. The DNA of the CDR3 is TGTGCCAGCGCCCAGGAGCTTCCCGGGGAGCTGTTTTTT.

CDR3 loop: CASSNPDGGPDEQYF. Here the CDR3 DNA reads TGTGCCAGCAGCAACCCGGACGGAGGTCCTGACGAGCAGTACTTC. The chain employs TRBV21-1 and TRBJ2-7; the table's TRBD2 call for D was not verified on the DNA. TRBV21-1 is marked as a pseudogene. The CDR3 is 15 residues long.

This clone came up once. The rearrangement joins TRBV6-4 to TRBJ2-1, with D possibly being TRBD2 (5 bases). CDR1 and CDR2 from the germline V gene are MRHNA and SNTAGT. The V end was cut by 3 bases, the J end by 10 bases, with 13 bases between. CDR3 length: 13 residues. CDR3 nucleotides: TGTGCCAGCAGTGATACGGCCGGGATGGAGCAGTTCTTC. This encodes CASSDTAGMEQFF.

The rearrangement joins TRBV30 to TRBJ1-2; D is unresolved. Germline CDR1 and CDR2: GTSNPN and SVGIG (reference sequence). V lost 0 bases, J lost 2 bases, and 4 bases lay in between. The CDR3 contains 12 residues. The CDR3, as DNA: TGTGCCTGGAGTGTAGACAACTATGGCTACACCTTC. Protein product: CAWSVDNYGYTF.

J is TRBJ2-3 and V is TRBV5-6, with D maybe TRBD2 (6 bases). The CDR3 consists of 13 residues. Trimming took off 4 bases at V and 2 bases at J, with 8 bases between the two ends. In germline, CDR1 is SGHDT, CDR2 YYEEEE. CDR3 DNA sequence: TGTGCCAGCAGCCGGGACTCCACAGATACGCAGTATTTT. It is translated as CASSRDSTDTQYF.

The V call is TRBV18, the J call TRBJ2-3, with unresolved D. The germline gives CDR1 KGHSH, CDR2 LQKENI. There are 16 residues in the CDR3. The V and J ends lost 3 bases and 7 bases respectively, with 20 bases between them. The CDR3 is CASSPRIQGNTNTQYF. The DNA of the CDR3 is TGTGCCAGCTCACCCCGTATACAAGGAAATACTAATACGCAGTATTTT.